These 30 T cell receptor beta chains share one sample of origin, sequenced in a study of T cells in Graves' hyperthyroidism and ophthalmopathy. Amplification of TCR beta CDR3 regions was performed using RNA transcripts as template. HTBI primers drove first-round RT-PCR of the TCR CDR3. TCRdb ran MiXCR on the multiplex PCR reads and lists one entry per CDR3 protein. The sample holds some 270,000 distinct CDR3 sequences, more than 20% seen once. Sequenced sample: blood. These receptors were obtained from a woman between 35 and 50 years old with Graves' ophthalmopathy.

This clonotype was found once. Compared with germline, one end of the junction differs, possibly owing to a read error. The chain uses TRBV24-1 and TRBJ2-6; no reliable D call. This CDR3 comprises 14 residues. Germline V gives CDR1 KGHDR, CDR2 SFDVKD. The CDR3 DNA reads TGTGCCAGCAGTCGACCCACAGGGGCCAACGTCCTGACTTTC. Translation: CASSRPTGANVLTF.

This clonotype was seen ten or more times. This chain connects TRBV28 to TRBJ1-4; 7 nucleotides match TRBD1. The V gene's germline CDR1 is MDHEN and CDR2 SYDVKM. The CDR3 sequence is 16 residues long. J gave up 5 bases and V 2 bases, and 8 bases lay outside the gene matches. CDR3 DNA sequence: TGTGCCAGCAGTTTAAGTGGGGGACAGACGAATGAAAAACTGTTTTTT. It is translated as CASSLSGGQTNEKLFF.

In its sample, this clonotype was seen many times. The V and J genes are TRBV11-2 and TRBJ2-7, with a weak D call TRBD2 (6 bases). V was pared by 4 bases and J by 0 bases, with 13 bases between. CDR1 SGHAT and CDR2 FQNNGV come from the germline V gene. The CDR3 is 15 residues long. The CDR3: CASSSLRDSSYEQYF. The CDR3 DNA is TGTGCCAGCAGCTCCTTAAGGGACTCCTCCTACGAGCAGTACTTC.

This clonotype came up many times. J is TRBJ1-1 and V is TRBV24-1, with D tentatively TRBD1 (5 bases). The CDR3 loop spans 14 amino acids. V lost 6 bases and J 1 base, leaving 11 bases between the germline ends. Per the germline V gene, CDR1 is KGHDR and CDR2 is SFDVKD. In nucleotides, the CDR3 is TGTGCCACCAGTAATACAGGACCGAACACTGAAGCTTTCTTT. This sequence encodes CATSNTGPNTEAFF.

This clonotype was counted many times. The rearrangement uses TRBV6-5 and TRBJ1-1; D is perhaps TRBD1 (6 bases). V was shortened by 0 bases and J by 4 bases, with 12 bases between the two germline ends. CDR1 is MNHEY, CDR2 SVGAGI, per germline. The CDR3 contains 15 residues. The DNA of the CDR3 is TGTGCCAGCAGTTACTCACAGGGATTGACCACTGAAGCTTTCTTT. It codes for CASSYSQGLTTEAFF.

The CDR3 loop reads CASTPSQNQPQHF. DNA of the CDR3: TGTGCCAGCACTCCATCGCAAAATCAGCCCCAGCATTTT. The rearrangement links TRBV6-1 to TRBJ1-5; unclear D gene. CDR3 length equals 13 residues. V was clipped by 7 bases and J by 4 bases, with 11 bases between them. CDR1 and CDR2 from the germline V gene are MNHNS and SASEGT.

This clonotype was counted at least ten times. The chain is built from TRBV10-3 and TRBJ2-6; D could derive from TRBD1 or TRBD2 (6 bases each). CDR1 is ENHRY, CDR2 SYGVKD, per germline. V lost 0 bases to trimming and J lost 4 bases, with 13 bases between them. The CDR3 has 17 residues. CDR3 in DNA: TGTGCCATCAGTGAGTCGACGGGGGCGGCAGGGGCCAACGTCCTGACTTTC. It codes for CAISESTGAAGANVLTF.

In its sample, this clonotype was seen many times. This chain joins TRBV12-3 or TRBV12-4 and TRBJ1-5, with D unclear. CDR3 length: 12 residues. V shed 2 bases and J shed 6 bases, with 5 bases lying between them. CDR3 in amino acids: CASSLISQPQHF. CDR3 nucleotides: TGTGCCAGCAGTTTAATTTCTCAGCCCCAGCATTTT.

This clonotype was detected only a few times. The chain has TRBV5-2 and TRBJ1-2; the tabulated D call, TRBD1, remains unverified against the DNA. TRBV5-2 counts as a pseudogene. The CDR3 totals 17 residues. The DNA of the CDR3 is TGTGCCAGCAGCTTATCATTCGGAGTGACAGGGGACTATGGCTACACCTTC. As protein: CASSLSFGVTGDYGYTF.

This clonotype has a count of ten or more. The DNA for the CDR3 is TGTGCCAGCAGGGGGGCGCAAGCAGACTCCTACGAGCAGTACTTC. Translating gives CASRGAQADSYEQYF. The chain joins TRBV6-5 to TRBJ2-7; tentatively, D is TRBD1 (6 bases). Trimming removed 6 bases from V and 0 bases from J, with 15 bases in between. This CDR3 contains 15 residues. CDR1 and CDR2 (germline): MNHEY, SVGAGI.

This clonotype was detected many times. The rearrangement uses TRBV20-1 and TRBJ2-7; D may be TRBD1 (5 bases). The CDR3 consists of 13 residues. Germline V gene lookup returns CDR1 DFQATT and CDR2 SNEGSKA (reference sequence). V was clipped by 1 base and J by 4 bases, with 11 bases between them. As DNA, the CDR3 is TGCAGTGCTAGAGCGCCAGGGAAATACGAGCAGTACTTC. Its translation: CSARAPGKYEQYF.

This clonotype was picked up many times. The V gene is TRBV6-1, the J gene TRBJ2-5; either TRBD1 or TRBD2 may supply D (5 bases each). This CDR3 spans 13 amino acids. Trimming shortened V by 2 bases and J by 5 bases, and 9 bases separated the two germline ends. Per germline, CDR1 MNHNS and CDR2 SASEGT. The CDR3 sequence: CASSEWGTETQYF. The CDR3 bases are TGTGCCAGCAGTGAATGGGGGACGGAGACCCAGTACTTC.

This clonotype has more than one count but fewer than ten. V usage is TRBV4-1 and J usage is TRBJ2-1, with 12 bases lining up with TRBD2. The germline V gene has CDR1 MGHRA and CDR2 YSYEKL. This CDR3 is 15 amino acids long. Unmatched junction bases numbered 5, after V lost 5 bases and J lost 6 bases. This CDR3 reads CASSSGTSGRNEQFF. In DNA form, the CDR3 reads TGCGCCAGCAGCAGCGGGACTAGCGGGCGCAATGAGCAGTTCTTC.

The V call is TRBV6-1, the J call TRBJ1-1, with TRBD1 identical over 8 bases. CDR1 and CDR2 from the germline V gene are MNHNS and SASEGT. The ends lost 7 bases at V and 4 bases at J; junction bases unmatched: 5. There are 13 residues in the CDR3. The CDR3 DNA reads TGTGCCAGCAACCCCAGGGGGCCCACTGAAGCTTTCTTT. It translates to CASNPRGPTEAFF.

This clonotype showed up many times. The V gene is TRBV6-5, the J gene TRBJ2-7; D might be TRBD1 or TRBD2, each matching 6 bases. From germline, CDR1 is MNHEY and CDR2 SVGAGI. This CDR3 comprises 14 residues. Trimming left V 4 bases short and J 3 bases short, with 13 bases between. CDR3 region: CASSLDRRDYEQYF. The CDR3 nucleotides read TGTGCCAGCAGTTTAGACAGGCGGGACTACGAGCAGTACTTC.

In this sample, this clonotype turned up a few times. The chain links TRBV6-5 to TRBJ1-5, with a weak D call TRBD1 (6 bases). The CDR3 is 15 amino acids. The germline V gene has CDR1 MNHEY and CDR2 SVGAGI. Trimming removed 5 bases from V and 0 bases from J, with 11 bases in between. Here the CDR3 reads CASSLTGISNQPQHF. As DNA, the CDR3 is TGTGCCAGCAGTCTAACAGGGATTAGCAATCAGCCCCAGCATTTT.

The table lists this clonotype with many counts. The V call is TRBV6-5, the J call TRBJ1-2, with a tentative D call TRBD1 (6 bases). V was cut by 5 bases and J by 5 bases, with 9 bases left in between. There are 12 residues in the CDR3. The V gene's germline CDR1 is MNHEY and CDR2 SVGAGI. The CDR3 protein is CASSPQGYGYTF. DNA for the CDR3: TGTGCCAGCAGTCCCCAGGGGTATGGCTACACCTTC.

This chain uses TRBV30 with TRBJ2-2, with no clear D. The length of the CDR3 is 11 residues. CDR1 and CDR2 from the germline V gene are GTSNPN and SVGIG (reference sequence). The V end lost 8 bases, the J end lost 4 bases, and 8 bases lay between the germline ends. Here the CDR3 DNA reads TGTGCCCGAGGCTTCACCGGGGAGCTGTTTTTT. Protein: CARGFTGELFF. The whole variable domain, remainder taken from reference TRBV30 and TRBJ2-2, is SQTIHQWPATLVQPVGSPLSLECTVEGTSNPNLYWYRQAAGRGLQLLFYSVGIGQISSEVPQNLSASRPQDRQFILSSKKLLLSDSGFYLCARGFTGELFFGEGSRLTVL.

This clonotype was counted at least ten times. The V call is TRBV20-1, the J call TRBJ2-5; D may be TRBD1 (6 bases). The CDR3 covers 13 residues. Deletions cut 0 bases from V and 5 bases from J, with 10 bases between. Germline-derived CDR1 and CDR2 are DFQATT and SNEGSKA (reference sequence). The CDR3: CSARESRGETQYF. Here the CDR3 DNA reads TGCAGTGCTAGAGAGAGTAGGGGGGAGACCCAGTACTTC.

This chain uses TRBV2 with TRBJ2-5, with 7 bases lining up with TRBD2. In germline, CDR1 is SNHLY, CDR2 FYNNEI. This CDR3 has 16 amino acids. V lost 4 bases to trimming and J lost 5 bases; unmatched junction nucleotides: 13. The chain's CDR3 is CASSAQDAGARETQYF. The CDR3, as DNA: TGTGCCAGCAGTGCACAAGATGCGGGAGCGAGGGAGACCCAGTACTTC.

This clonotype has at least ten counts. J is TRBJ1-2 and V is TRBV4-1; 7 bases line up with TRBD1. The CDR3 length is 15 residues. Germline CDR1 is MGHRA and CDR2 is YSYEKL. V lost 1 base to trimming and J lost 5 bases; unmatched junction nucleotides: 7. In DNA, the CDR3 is TGCGCCAGCAGCCAAGTGGCAGGGGGGGGGTATGGCTACACCTTC. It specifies CASSQVAGGGYGYTF.

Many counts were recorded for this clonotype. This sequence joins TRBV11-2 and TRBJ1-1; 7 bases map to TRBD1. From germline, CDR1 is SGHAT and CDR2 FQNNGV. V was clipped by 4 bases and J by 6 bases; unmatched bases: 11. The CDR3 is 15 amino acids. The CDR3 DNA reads TGTGCCAGCAGCTGGACAGGTCCCGTTTCGGCTGAAGCTTTCTTT. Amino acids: CASSWTGPVSAEAFF.

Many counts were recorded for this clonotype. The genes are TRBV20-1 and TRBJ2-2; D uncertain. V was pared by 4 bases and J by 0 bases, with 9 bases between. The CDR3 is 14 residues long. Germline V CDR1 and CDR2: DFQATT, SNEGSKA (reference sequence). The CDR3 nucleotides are TGCAGTGCTACCGGGCAAACGAACACCGGGGAGCTGTTTTTT. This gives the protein CSATGQTNTGELFF.

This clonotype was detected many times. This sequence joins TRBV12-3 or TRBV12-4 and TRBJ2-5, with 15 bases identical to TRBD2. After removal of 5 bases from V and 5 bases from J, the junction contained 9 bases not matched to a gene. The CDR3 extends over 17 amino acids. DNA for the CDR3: TGTGCCAGCAGTACCCGGACTAGCGGGAGGGTAGGGGAGACCCAGTACTTC. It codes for CASSTRTSGRVGETQYF.

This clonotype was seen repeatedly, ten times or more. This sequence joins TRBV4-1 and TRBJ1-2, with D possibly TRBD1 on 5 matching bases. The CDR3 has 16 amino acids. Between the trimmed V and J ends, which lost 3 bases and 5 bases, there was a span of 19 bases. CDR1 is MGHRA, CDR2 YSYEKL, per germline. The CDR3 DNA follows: TGCGCCAGCAGCCAGGAAGACTCTAGCCGGGGGTATGGCTACACCTTC. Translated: CASSQEDSSRGYGYTF.

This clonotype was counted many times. The chain's CDR3 is CASSPTVLTDTQYF. The CDR3 DNA is TGCGCCAGCAGCCCGACAGTACTCACAGATACGCAGTATTTT. The rearrangement uses TRBV5-1 and TRBJ2-3; D perhaps matches TRBD1 (5 bases). The CDR3 has 14 residues. The germline V gene encodes CDR1 SGHRS and CDR2 YFSETQ. Trimming took off 4 bases at V and 2 bases at J, with 11 bases between the two ends. Combining the CDR3 with reference TRBV5-1 and TRBJ2-3 gives the whole variable domain KAGVTQTPRYLIKTRGQQVTLSCSPISGHRSVSWYQQTPGQGLQFLFEYFSETQRNKGNFPGRFSGRQFSNSRSEMNVSTLELGDSALYLCASSPTVLTDTQYFGPGTRLTVL.

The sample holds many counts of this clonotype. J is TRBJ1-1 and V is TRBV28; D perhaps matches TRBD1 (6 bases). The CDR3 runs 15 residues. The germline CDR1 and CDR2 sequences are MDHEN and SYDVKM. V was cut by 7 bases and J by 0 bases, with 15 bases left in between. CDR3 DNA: TGTGCCAGCAATCCCTCGCAGGGGCTGAACACTGAAGCTTTCTTT. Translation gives CASNPSQGLNTEAFF.

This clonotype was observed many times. For the CDR3, the DNA is TGTGCCAGCAGCTTAACCGCGGGAGGCTCCTTCTCCTACGAGCAGTACTTC. It translates to CASSLTAGGSFSYEQYF. The J gene is TRBJ2-7, the V gene TRBV11-1; 8 positions match TRBD2. CDR3 length: 17 residues. In germline, CDR1 is SGHAT, CDR2 FQDESV (reference sequence). V shed 2 bases, J shed 0 bases, and the junction held 9 bases outside the gene matches. Filled out from reference TRBV11-1 and TRBJ2-7, the complete variable domain reads EAEVAQSPRYKITEKSQAVAFWCDPISGHATLYWYRQILGQGPELLVQFQDESVVDDSQLPKDRFSAERLKGVDSTLKIQPAELGDSAMYLCASSLTAGGSFSYEQYFGPGTRLTVT.

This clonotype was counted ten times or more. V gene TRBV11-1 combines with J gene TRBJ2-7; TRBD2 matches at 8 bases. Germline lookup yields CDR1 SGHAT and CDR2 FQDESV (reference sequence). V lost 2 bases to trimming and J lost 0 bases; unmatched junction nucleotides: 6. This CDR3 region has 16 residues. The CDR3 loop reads CASSLRRGGSSYEQYF. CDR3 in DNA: TGTGCCAGCAGCTTACGCCGCGGGGGGAGCTCCTACGAGCAGTACTTC.

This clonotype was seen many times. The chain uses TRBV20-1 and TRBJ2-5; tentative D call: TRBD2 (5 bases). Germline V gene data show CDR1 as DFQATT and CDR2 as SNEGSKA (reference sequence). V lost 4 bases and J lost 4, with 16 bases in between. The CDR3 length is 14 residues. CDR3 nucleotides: TGCAGTGCTACTAGCATAGCTGTCGTAGAGACCCAGTACTTC. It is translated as CSATSIAVVETQYF.